A selection of T cell receptor beta chains follows, all from one sample in a study of somatic mutations in cytotoxic T cells in rheumatoid arthritis. Sequencing was performed with immunoSEQ multiplex PCR; in TCRdb, only in-frame clones are kept and a portion is missing. The repertoire holds about 18,000 clones, with over 70% as singletons. Material: CD8+ T cells sorted from blood. These TCRs come from an adult with rheumatoid arthritis. Both conserved end residues are part of each CDR3. The order of the fields is CDR3 length, J gene, clone size, V gene, D gene, CDR3 DNA, CDR3 protein. D genes are given only for firm matches. Only part of the rows carry a size: once, few, many, or a class if the clone is expanded.

len: 13; j_gene: TRBJ2-2; abundance: -; v_gene: TRBV28; d_gene: -; CDR3nt: TGTGCCAGCAGTCTCGGGGGCACCGGGGAGCTGTTTTTT; CDR3aa: CASSLGGTGELFF
len: 15; j_gene: TRBJ2-1; abundance: -; v_gene: TRBV2; d_gene: TRBD2; CDR3nt: TGTGCCAGCAGTGAAGGAGGGACTACCTACAATGAGCAGTTCTTC; CDR3aa: CASSEGGTTYNEQFF
len: 13; j_gene: TRBJ2-3; abundance: -; v_gene: TRBV7-7; d_gene: -; CDR3nt: TGTGCCAGCAGCGCCAACTGGGGGGATACGCAGTATTTT; CDR3aa: CASSANWGDTQYF
len: 15; j_gene: TRBJ2-7; abundance: -; v_gene: TRBV4-1; d_gene: -; CDR3nt: TGCGCCAGCAGCCAAGATCGCCACTACTCCTACGAGCAGTACTTC; CDR3aa: CASSQDRHYSYEQYF
len: 13; j_gene: TRBJ2-7; abundance: once; v_gene: TRBV7-2; d_gene: TRBD1; CDR3nt: TGTGCCAGCAGCTTAGGAGGGGGCACCGAGCAGTACTTC; CDR3aa: CASSLGGGTEQYF
len: 20; j_gene: TRBJ2-6; abundance: -; v_gene: TRBV4-2; d_gene: -; CDR3nt: TGTGCCAGCAGCCAAGATAATGAAGGAGGATCCTCCTCTGGGGCCAACGTCCTGACTTTC; CDR3aa: CASSQDNEGGSSSGANVLTF
len: 14; j_gene: TRBJ2-7; abundance: -; v_gene: TRBV4-1; d_gene: -; CDR3nt: TGCGCCAGCAGCCAAGTCCGCTCGGGCTACGAGCAGTACTTC; CDR3aa: CASSQVRSGYEQYF
len: 13; j_gene: TRBJ1-2; abundance: -; v_gene: TRBV25-1; d_gene: TRBD1; CDR3nt: TGTGCCAGCATGGCTCGGACAGGGTATGGCTACACCTTC; CDR3aa: CASMARTGYGYTF
len: 10; j_gene: TRBJ1-5; abundance: -; v_gene: TRBV27; d_gene: -; CDR3nt: TGTGCCATCGGAATCGGGCCCCAGCATTTT; CDR3aa: CAIGIGPQHF
len: 16; j_gene: TRBJ2-7; abundance: -; v_gene: TRBV6-5; d_gene: TRBD2; CDR3nt: TGTGCCAGCAGTTACACCCCTAGCGGGGGCTCCTACGAGCAGTACTTC; CDR3aa: CASSYTPSGGSYEQYF
len: 14; j_gene: TRBJ1-1; abundance: few; v_gene: TRBV19; d_gene: -; CDR3nt: TGTGCCAGTAGGGCCGGGTTAGGGAACACTGAAGCTTTCTTT; CDR3aa: CASRAGLGNTEAFF
len: 14; j_gene: TRBJ1-6; abundance: -; v_gene: TRBV28; d_gene: TRBD1; CDR3nt: TGTGCCAGCAGTTGGGGGACAGATAATTCACCCCTCCACTTT; CDR3aa: CASSWGTDNSPLHF
len: 16; j_gene: TRBJ2-7; abundance: few; v_gene: TRBV11-1; d_gene: -; CDR3nt: TGTGCCAGCAGCTTAGGGGATCGGGTCAGTTCCTACGAGCAGTACTTC; CDR3aa: CASSLGDRVSSYEQYF
len: 14; j_gene: TRBJ1-1; abundance: -; v_gene: TRBV27; d_gene: TRBD1; CDR3nt: TGTGCCAGCAGTGAACAGGGGGGTCACACTGAAGCTTTCTTT; CDR3aa: CASSEQGGHTEAFF
len: 15; j_gene: TRBJ2-1; abundance: -; v_gene: TRBV6-5; d_gene: -; CDR3nt: TGTGCCAGCACTAAGGACACGAGCTCCTACAATGAGCAGTTCTTC; CDR3aa: CASTKDTSSYNEQFF
len: 12; j_gene: TRBJ2-7; abundance: -; v_gene: TRBV19; d_gene: -; CDR3nt: TGTGCCAGTAGTATGGGGCTGGGCGAGCAGTACTTC; CDR3aa: CASSMGLGEQYF
len: 13; j_gene: TRBJ1-1; abundance: -; v_gene: TRBV27; d_gene: TRBD1; CDR3nt: TGTGCCAGCAGGACAGGGGAGGTCACTGAAGCTTTCTTT; CDR3aa: CASRTGEVTEAFF
len: 14; j_gene: TRBJ2-7; abundance: -; v_gene: TRBV5-1; d_gene: TRBD2; CDR3nt: TGCGCCAGCAGCAGGACTAGCGGATCCTACGAGCAGTACTTC; CDR3aa: CASSRTSGSYEQYF
len: 10; j_gene: TRBJ2-7; abundance: once; v_gene: TRBV2; d_gene: -; CDR3nt: TGTGCCAGCAGGGGCGGGGCCCGTTACTTC; CDR3aa: CASRGGARYF
len: 12; j_gene: TRBJ1-5; abundance: -; v_gene: TRBV28; d_gene: -; CDR3nt: TGTGCCAGCTGGGGACTCGGGTGGCCCCAGCATTTT; CDR3aa: CASWGLGWPQHF
len: 14; j_gene: TRBJ2-7; abundance: -; v_gene: TRBV6-1; d_gene: TRBD1; CDR3nt: TGTGCCAGCATAGCCGGGACAGGGTCCTACGAGCAGTACTTC; CDR3aa: CASIAGTGSYEQYF
len: 15; j_gene: TRBJ1-3; abundance: -; v_gene: TRBV28; d_gene: TRBD1; CDR3nt: TGTGCCACCAACAGGGGCTTGTACTCTGGAAACACCATATATTTT; CDR3aa: CATNRGLYSGNTIYF
len: 16; j_gene: TRBJ2-3; abundance: -; v_gene: TRBV6-6; d_gene: -; CDR3nt: TGTGCCAGCAGTTACTACCGGGACACCCCCACAGATACGCAGTATTTT; CDR3aa: CASSYYRDTPTDTQYF
len: 15; j_gene: TRBJ2-3; abundance: -; v_gene: TRBV5-1; d_gene: TRBD2; CDR3nt: TGCGCCAGCAGCGCTAGCGGGGGGCGGGCGGATACGCAGTATTTT; CDR3aa: CASSASGGRADTQYF
len: 13; j_gene: TRBJ2-7; abundance: -; v_gene: TRBV2; d_gene: -; CDR3nt: TGTGCCAGCAGTGATATCAGTGGGAACGAGCAGTACTTC; CDR3aa: CASSDISGNEQYF
len: 13; j_gene: TRBJ1-1; abundance: -; v_gene: TRBV5-1; d_gene: -; CDR3nt: TGCGCCAGCAGCTTGTCGGGAGCCACTGAAGCTTTCTTT; CDR3aa: CASSLSGATEAFF
len: 14; j_gene: TRBJ1-3; abundance: -; v_gene: TRBV5-8; d_gene: -; CDR3nt: TGTGCCAGCAGCCTGACAGGTTCTGGAAACACCATATATTTT; CDR3aa: CASSLTGSGNTIYF
len: 15; j_gene: TRBJ2-7; abundance: -; v_gene: TRBV6-5; d_gene: TRBD2; CDR3nt: TGTGCCAGCAGTTACTCGTCTAGCGGAACCTACGAGCAGTACTTC; CDR3aa: CASSYSSSGTYEQYF